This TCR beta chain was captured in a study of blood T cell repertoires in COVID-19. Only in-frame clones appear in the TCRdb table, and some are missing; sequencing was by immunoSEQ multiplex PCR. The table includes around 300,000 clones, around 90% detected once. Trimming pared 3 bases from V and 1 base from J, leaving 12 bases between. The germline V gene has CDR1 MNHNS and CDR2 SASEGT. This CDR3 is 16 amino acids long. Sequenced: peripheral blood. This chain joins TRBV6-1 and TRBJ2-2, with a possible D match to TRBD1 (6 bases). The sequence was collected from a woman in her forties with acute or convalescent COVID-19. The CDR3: CASSEGANMNTGELFF. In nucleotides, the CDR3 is TGTGCCAGCAGTGAGGGGGCGAATATGAACACCGGGGAGCTGTTTTTT.